This T cell receptor beta chain was observed in a study of blood T cells in healthy people across ages. This clonotype has a single count. Using a J-beta primer mix together with a sample-barcoded 5' primer, a second PCR was run for roughly 6 to 12 cycles. TCRdb re-called the 5' RACE reads with MiXCR, one entry per CDR3 protein. This table has 1.5 million to 2 million distinct CDR3 sequences, 35% to 50% appearing once. The CDR3 totals 18 residues. Germline V gene lookup returns CDR1 PRHDT and CDR2 FYEKMQ (reference sequence). Trimming stripped 2 bases from V and 5 bases from J, with 19 bases between. The receptor's source is a human donor in good health. The genes are TRBV13 and TRBJ1-6; a possible D gene is TRBD1 (6 bases). The sample taken for sequencing was blood. CDR3 nucleotide sequence: TGTGCCAGCAGCTTAAGTGTAGGGGACAAGGGGAATAATTCACCCCTCCACTTT. Translation: CASSLSVGDKGNNSPLHF. The variable domain in full, completed from reference TRBV13 and TRBJ1-6, reads AAGVIQSPRHLIKEKRETATLKCYPIPRHDTVYWYQQGPGQDPQFLISFYEKMQSDKGSIPDRFSAQQFSDYHSELNMSSLELGDSALYFCASSLSVGDKGNNSPLHFGNGTRLTVT.